Following are 30 T cell receptor beta chains from one sample sequenced in a study of T cell responses to AZD1222 COVID-19 vaccine. Clones were sequenced by immunoSEQ multiplex PCR, and TCRdb holds only the in-frame ones, with some missing. Of roughly 120,000 clones in the sample, 91% were seen once. The specimen was peripheral blood, collected on day 0 of AZD1222 vaccination. Receptor source: an adult in good health.

The rearrangement uses TRBV6-5 and TRBJ1-2; a possible D gene is TRBD1 (6 bases). Trimming cost V 7 bases and J 5 bases, with 17 bases left between them. The germline CDR1 and CDR2 sequences are MNHEY and SVGAGI. The CDR3 loop spans 14 amino acids. The CDR3 protein is CASISAGGWYGYTF. The CDR3 DNA follows: TGTGCCAGCATCTCCGCGGGGGGCTGGTATGGCTACACCTTC.

The chain is built from TRBV6-5 and TRBJ1-5; weak D call: TRBD1 (6 bases). Germline assignment: CDR1 MNHEY and CDR2 SVGAGI. The CDR3 consists of 13 residues. V was cut by 8 bases and J by 2 bases, with 10 bases left in between. Here the CDR3 reads CASGGGGNQPQHF. For the CDR3, the DNA is TGTGCCAGCGGCGGGGGCGGCAATCAGCCCCAGCATTTT.

This clone is labeled as medium-sized. V usage is TRBV3-1 (or the pseudogene TRBV3-2) and J usage is TRBJ1-6; possibly TRBD1 for D (5 bases). The CDR3 is 17 residues long. V lost 1 base and J lost 3, with 13 bases in between. The germline V gene has CDR1 LGHDT and CDR2 YNNKEL (reference sequence). CDR3: CASSQGGTVDYNSPLHF. For the CDR3, the DNA is TGTGCCAGCAGCCAAGGTGGGACGGTGGACTATAATTCACCCCTCCACTTT.

The V gene is TRBV18, the J gene TRBJ2-1, with D hard to call. Germline loops: CDR1 KGHSH, CDR2 LQKENI. The CDR3 runs to 14 residues. The V end was cut by 0 bases, the J end by 3 bases, with 6 bases between. As DNA, the CDR3 is TGTGCCAGCTCACCACCGTCTATCTACAATGAGCAGTTCTTC. Amino acids: CASSPPSIYNEQFF.

The V call is TRBV24-1, the J call TRBJ1-5, with D unclear. V was pared by 3 bases and J by 7 bases, with 12 bases between. Germline values: CDR1 KGHDR, CDR2 SFDVKD. The CDR3 length is 14 residues. CDR3 bases: TGTGCCACCAGTGATATGACCAGGTCCCAGCCCCAGCATTTT. Protein product: CATSDMTRSQPQHF.

The V call is TRBV5-1, the J call TRBJ2-7; D is perhaps TRBD2 (6 bases). Trimming pared 1 base from V and 0 bases from J, leaving 11 bases between. Looked up from germline, CDR1 is SGHRS and CDR2 is YFSETQ. The CDR3 spans 15 residues. This chain's CDR3 is CASSLSGGYSYEQYF. In DNA, the CDR3 is TGCGCCAGCAGCTTGTCCGGAGGGTACTCCTACGAGCAGTACTTC.

V gene TRBV5-1 combines with J gene TRBJ1-2; 10 bases are a match to TRBD1. With V trimmed by 3 bases and J by 4 bases, 9 bases remained unmatched. Germline V gives CDR1 SGHRS, CDR2 YFSETQ. The CDR3 consists of 16 residues. Here the CDR3 reads CASSSGSGQGFYGYTF. CDR3 DNA: TGCGCCAGCAGCTCGGGATCGGGACAGGGGTTCTATGGCTACACCTTC.

The chain combines TRBV5-1 with TRBJ1-1; D remains unclear. Trimming shortened V by 5 bases and J by 1 base, and 12 bases separated the two germline ends. This CDR3 comprises 14 residues. CDR1 is SGHRS, CDR2 YFSETQ, per germline. DNA of the CDR3: TGCGCCAGCAGTAGACGGAGGGAGAACACTGAAGCTTTCTTT. This sequence encodes CASSRRRENTEAFF.

The chain recombines TRBV21-1 with TRBJ1-5. TRBV21-1 is recorded as a pseudogene. CDR3 length: 16 amino acids. As DNA, the CDR3 is TGTGCCAGCGGGGGGGTAGGGCCCGTAGGAGATCAGCCCCAGCATTTT. Amino acid sequence: CASGGVGPVGDQPQHF.

CDR3 nucleotide sequence: TGTGCCAGCAGTTTTGGGTCAATGGCCGGAAACACCATATATTTT. It translates to CASSFGSMAGNTIYF. The J gene is TRBJ1-3, the V gene TRBV28; D unresolved. V lost 3 bases to trimming and J lost 4 bases, with 13 bases between them. Germline CDR1 MDHEN, CDR2 SYDVKM. This CDR3 is 15 amino acids long.

CDR3 nucleotide sequence: TGTGCCAGCAGTTTAGGGGGTCTCTCGGGAGGCTACACCTTC. This codes for CASSLGGLSGGYTF. This chain uses TRBV28 with TRBJ1-2; a possible D gene is TRBD1 (5 bases). The V gene's germline CDR1 is MDHEN and CDR2 SYDVKM. The CDR3 spans 14 residues. V was clipped by 2 bases and J by 8 bases, with 15 bases between them.

The V gene is TRBV27, the J gene TRBJ2-3; 11 nucleotides line up with TRBD2. V gave up 4 bases and J gave up 6 bases; unmatched junction bases: 6. The germline V gene encodes CDR1 MNHEY and CDR2 SMNVEV (reference sequence). The CDR3 length is 15 residues. The chain's CDR3 is CASSYTSGRSDTQYF. The CDR3 DNA reads TGTGCCAGCAGTTACACTAGCGGGAGATCGGATACGCAGTATTTT.

The rearrangement joins TRBV29-1 to TRBJ1-5; 9 bases are shared with TRBD1. This CDR3 has 16 amino acids. After removal of 5 bases from V and 4 bases from J, the junction contained 12 bases not matched to a gene. Germline CDR1 SQVTM, CDR2 ANQGSEA. CDR3 sequence reads: CSVLGTGTQDNQPQHF. The CDR3 bases are TGCAGCGTTCTCGGGACAGGGACCCAAGATAATCAGCCCCAGCATTTT.

The chain joins TRBV11-2 to TRBJ2-1, with D perhaps matching TRBD2 (6 bases). Germline V gene sequence: CDR1 SGHAT, CDR2 FQNNGV. With 1 base removed from V and 1 base from J, the gap between germline ends came to 8 bases. The CDR3 is made up of 15 amino acids. The CDR3 reads CASSLGLGSYNEQFF. CDR3 coding DNA: TGTGCCAGCAGCTTAGGACTAGGTTCCTACAATGAGCAGTTCTTC.

Here the CDR3 reads CASSELRAPQHF. The CDR3, as DNA: TGTGCCAGCAGTGAACTGAGGGCTCCCCAGCATTTT. This chain joins TRBV2 and TRBJ1-5; D gene ambiguous. The CDR3 sequence is 12 residues long. V was clipped by 2 bases and J by 10 bases, with 9 bases between them. In germline, CDR1 is SNHLY, CDR2 FYNNEI.

This rearrangement joins TRBV11-3 to TRBJ2-2; TRBD1 agrees at 9 bases. Germline V gene data show CDR1 as SGHNT and CDR2 as YENEEA. Germline trimming cut 5 bases from V and 6 bases from J; bases unmatched to any gene: 10. The CDR3 runs to 16 residues. This CDR3 reads CASSPATGGKAGELFF. The CDR3 region has the DNA TGTGCCAGCAGCCCCGCCACAGGGGGCAAGGCCGGGGAGCTGTTTTTT.

The chain uses TRBV27 and TRBJ2-2; D assignment may be TRBD1 or TRBD2 (5 bases each). The V end was cut by 6 bases, the J end by 0 bases, with 14 bases between. The CDR3 spans 16 residues. Germline lookup yields CDR1 MNHEY and CDR2 SMNVEV (reference sequence). CDR3 sequence (DNA): TGTGCCAGCAGATACGAGGGACGGACGAACACCGGGGAGCTGTTTTTT. This gives the protein CASRYEGRTNTGELFF.

This rearrangement joins TRBV2 to TRBJ1-5, with 7 bases aligning to TRBD1. The CDR3 runs 14 residues. Germline V lookup: CDR1 SNHLY, CDR2 FYNNEI. V shed 5 bases and J 5 bases; nucleotides not matched to a gene: 6. The CDR3: CASSITGEDQPQHF. The CDR3 DNA reads as TGTGCCAGCAGTATCACAGGGGAGGATCAGCCCCAGCATTTT.

CDR3 in DNA: TGTGCCAGCAGTTTAGTGGGAGGACCAGGGGGCAATCAGCCCCAGCATTTT. Its protein product is CASSLVGGPGGNQPQHF. The V and J genes are TRBV28 and TRBJ1-5; D perhaps matches TRBD1 (6 bases). Germline V gene data show CDR1 as MDHEN and CDR2 as SYDVKM. V lost 2 bases to trimming and J lost 2 bases, with 16 bases between them. This CDR3 contains 17 residues. Full variable domain (rest looked up from reference TRBV28 and TRBJ1-5): DVKVTQSSRYLVKRTGEKVFLECVQDMDHENMFWYRQDPGLGLRLIYFSYDVKMKEKGDIPEGYSVSREKKERFSLILESASTNQTSMYLCASSLVGGPGGNQPQHFGDGTRLSIL.

The chain couples TRBV11-3 to TRBJ2-7; 8 bases match TRBD1. In germline, CDR1 is SGHNT, CDR2 YENEEA. V lost 2 bases to trimming and J lost 5 bases; unmatched junction nucleotides: 2. The length of the CDR3 is 13 residues. CDR3 coding DNA: TGTGCCAGCAGCTTATCGGACAGGGACGAGCAGTACTTC. Protein sequence: CASSLSDRDEQYF. The whole variable domain, remainder taken from reference TRBV11-3 and TRBJ2-7, is EAGVVQSPRYKIIEKKQPVAFWCNPISGHNTLYWYLQNLGQGPELLIRYENEEAVDDSQLPKDRFSAERLKGVDSTLKIQPAELGDSAVYLCASSLSDRDEQYFGPGTRLTVT.

The J gene is TRBJ1-1, the V gene TRBV7-8; D is unclear. Germline-derived CDR1 and CDR2 are SGHVS and FQNEAQ. The germline V and J ends were trimmed by 3 bases and 0 bases, with 17 bases remaining between them. The CDR3 has 17 amino acids. The CDR3 protein is CASSLVPDGRMNTEAFF. CDR3 nucleotides: TGTGCCAGCAGCTTGGTACCCGACGGCCGCATGAACACTGAAGCTTTCTTT. Filled out from reference TRBV7-8 and TRBJ1-1, the complete variable domain reads GAGVSQSPRYKVAKRGQDVALRCDPISGHVSLFWYQQALGQGPEFLTYFQNEAQLDKSGLPSDRFFAERPEGSVSTLKIQRTQQEDSAVYLCASSLVPDGRMNTEAFFGQGTRLTVV.

The chain carries TRBV4-1 and TRBJ2-1; TRBD2 is a possible D gene (6 bases). Trimming removed 1 base at V and 7 bases at J, with 23 bases between. Looked up from germline, CDR1 is MGHRA and CDR2 is YSYEKL. The length of the CDR3 is 18 residues. CDR3 sequence (DNA): TGCGCCAGCAGCCAAGTAGAGGCGCCGGGAGTCAGGTTAAATGAGCAGTTCTTC. Translating gives CASSQVEAPGVRLNEQFF.

The chain is built from TRBV5-1 and TRBJ2-5; D not certain. This CDR3 comprises 17 residues. Germline CDR1 is SGHRS and CDR2 is YFSETQ. The V and J ends lost 0 bases and 5 bases respectively, with 20 bases between them. The CDR3: CASSLAGLGSARETQYF. The CDR3 bases are TGCGCCAGCAGCTTGGCCGGGTTGGGTTCAGCCCGGGAGACCCAGTACTTC.

The V call is TRBV19, the J call TRBJ2-5; 7 bases align to TRBD2. The CDR3 extends over 15 amino acids. J gave up 2 bases and V 6 bases, and 9 bases lay outside the gene matches. CDR1 LNHDA and CDR2 SQIVND come from the germline V gene (reference sequence). This CDR3 is CASSNVGLDQETQYF. The DNA for the CDR3 is TGTGCCAGTAGCAACGTCGGACTAGATCAAGAGACCCAGTACTTC.

J is TRBJ2-3 and V is TRBV5-4; D gene uncertain. The germline V and J ends were trimmed by 1 base and 0 bases, with 15 bases remaining between them. This CDR3 has 17 amino acids. Germline V gene lookup returns CDR1 SGHNT and CDR2 YYREEE (reference sequence). The CDR3 region has the DNA TGTGCCAGCAGCTTGCGAGGAGTGGGGTTTAGCACAGATACGCAGTATTTT. It specifies CASSLRGVGFSTDTQYF.

A remark on this clone: One end of the junction fails to match germline, which may point to a read error. The V gene is TRBV19, the J gene TRBJ1-1; tentative D call: TRBD1 (6 bases). The CDR3 runs to 16 residues. The germline V gene encodes CDR1 LNHDA and CDR2 SQIVND (reference sequence). CDR3 residues: CASSVDLGTMNTEAFF. DNA for the CDR3: TGTGCCAGTAGTGTAGATTTGGGGACAATGAACACTGAAGCTTTCTTT.

The V gene is TRBV2, the J gene TRBJ1-3, with 10 bases matching TRBD1. This CDR3 is 18 amino acids long. V shed 7 bases and J 4 bases; nucleotides not matched to a gene: 16. Germline values: CDR1 SNHLY, CDR2 FYNNEI. The CDR3 is CASNGPDRDRGFGNTIYF. As DNA, the CDR3 is TGTGCCAGCAATGGACCCGACCGGGACAGGGGCTTCGGAAACACCATATATTTT.

The rearrangement uses TRBV3-1 (or the pseudogene TRBV3-2) and TRBJ2-7; TRBD1 matches at 7 bases. CDR3 length equals 14 residues. J was trimmed by 5 bases and V by 3 bases; bases with no gene match: 7. CDR1 is LGHDT and CDR2 is YNNKEL in the germline V gene (reference sequence). The CDR3 reads CASSHTGVVDEQYF. CDR3 coding DNA: TGTGCCAGCAGCCACACAGGGGTGGTTGACGAGCAGTACTTC.

This chain links TRBV30 with TRBJ1-4, with 11 bases that match TRBD1. The CDR3 runs 15 residues. The germline V gene has CDR1 GTSNPN and CDR2 SVGIG (reference sequence). V lost 5 bases and J lost 7; bases outside the gene matches: 9. The CDR3: CAWGQGAFRGEKLFF. The CDR3 coding sequence is TGTGCCTGGGGACAGGGGGCGTTTAGGGGTGAAAAACTGTTTTTT.

The chain has TRBV5-4 and TRBJ2-7; maybe TRBD2 (6 bases). V was shortened by 2 bases and J by 4 bases, with 16 bases between the two germline ends. Per germline, CDR1 SGHNT and CDR2 YYREEE (reference sequence). The CDR3 is 15 amino acids. CDR3 in DNA: TGTGCCAGCAGCTTTCAAGGAGGGCTCATATACGAGCAGTACTTC. Encoded protein: CASSFQGGLIYEQYF.